One sample yielded the 30 T cell receptor beta chains listed below, sequenced in a study of post-analysis software for immune sequencing data. Findings of the study overall: About five TRBV segments were more frequent in patients than controls; TRBV5-6, TRBV5-1 and TRBV20-1 belonged to this group.

Prepared TCR beta cDNA libraries contained unique molecular identifiers. In TCRdb, the PCR reads were re-called with MiXCR into one record per CDR3 protein. The sample contains about 460,000 distinct CDR3 sequences, 45% of which appear only once. What these receptors recognize is not known. Sequenced sample: blood. Every receptor here comes from a girl aged 10 to 17 with multiple sclerosis.

In DNA, the CDR3 is TGTGCCAGCAGTCACCTCGGACGAGCGGGATCCTACGAGCAGTACTTC. Amino acids: CASSHLGRAGSYEQYF. V gene TRBV28 combines with J gene TRBJ2-7, with TRBD2 matching over 7 bases. The CDR3 runs to 16 residues. V was clipped by 5 bases and J by 1 base; unmatched bases: 11. CDR1 is MDHEN, CDR2 SYDVKM, per germline.

This clonotype was counted only a few times. This chain links TRBV5-1 with TRBJ2-7; TRBD2 agrees at 7 bases. Germline V gene data show CDR1 as SGHRS and CDR2 as YFSETQ. J gave up 2 bases and V 4 bases, and 9 bases lay outside the gene matches. This CDR3 has 15 residues. The CDR3 sequence: CASSGRERGTYEQYF. The CDR3 nucleotides are TGCGCCAGCAGCGGAAGGGAGCGGGGAACCTACGAGCAGTACTTC. Full variable domain (remainder filled in from reference TRBV5-1 and TRBJ2-7): KAGVTQTPRYLIKTRGQQVTLSCSPISGHRSVSWYQQTPGQGLQFLFEYFSETQRNKGNFPGRFSGRQFSNSRSEMNVSTLELGDSALYLCASSGRERGTYEQYFGPGTRLTVT.

The chain employs TRBV28 and TRBJ2-3; the D is unclear. Per the germline V gene, CDR1 is MDHEN and CDR2 is SYDVKM. This CDR3 has 11 amino acids. V was shortened by 6 bases and J by 9 bases, with 10 bases between the two germline ends. CDR3 protein: CASSRDVTQYF. DNA for the CDR3: TGTGCCAGCAGCCGTGACGTGACGCAGTATTTT.

This chain joins TRBV30 and TRBJ1-2; the D is unclear. Trimming removed 4 bases from V and 6 bases from J, with 9 bases in between. The CDR3 sequence is 11 residues long. In germline, CDR1 is GTSNPN, CDR2 SVGIG (reference sequence). This chain's CDR3 is CAWNSPDGYTF. DNA of the CDR3: TGTGCCTGGAACAGCCCAGATGGCTACACCTTC.

The chain recombines TRBV29-1 with TRBJ2-1, with D possibly being TRBD1 (5 bases). Germline-derived CDR1 and CDR2 are SQVTM and ANQGSEA. This CDR3 has 13 residues. Trimming cost V 4 bases and J 10 bases, with 17 bases left between them. In nucleotides, the CDR3 is TGCAGCGTTGCAGGGTTACTCGGAAGGGAGCAGTTCTTC. Its translation is CSVAGLLGREQFF.

The gene calls are TRBV11-2 and TRBJ2-1; 11 bases are a match to TRBD2. V shed 5 bases, J shed 7 bases, and the junction held 13 bases outside the gene matches. This CDR3 region has 17 residues. Germline assignment: CDR1 SGHAT and CDR2 FQNNGV. CDR3 amino acids: CASSIQLAGEGGNEQFF. The CDR3 coding sequence is TGTGCCAGCAGCATCCAACTAGCGGGAGAAGGGGGGAATGAGCAGTTCTTC. Looking up the rest from reference TRBV11-2 and TRBJ2-1 gives the full variable domain: EAGVAQSPRYKIIEKRQSVAFWCNPISGHATLYWYQQILGQGPKLLIQFQNNGVVDDSQLPKDRFSAERLKGVDSTLKIQPAKLEDSAVYLCASSIQLAGEGGNEQFFGPGTRLTVL.

The chain is built from TRBV12-3 or TRBV12-4 and TRBJ1-1; D is perhaps TRBD1 (5 bases). The CDR3 runs to 15 residues. V lost 5 bases and J lost 2, with 15 bases in between. The CDR3 nucleotides are TGTGCCAGCAGTCAACAGGTGATAGGAAACACTGAAGCTTTCTTT. Its translation: CASSQQVIGNTEAFF.

This chain joins TRBV6-5 and TRBJ2-1; perhaps TRBD1 as D (6 bases). The CDR3 has 13 residues. Germline lookup yields CDR1 MNHEY and CDR2 SVGAGI. Trimming left V 7 bases short and J 5 bases short, with 12 bases between. CDR3 in amino acids: CASTTNRDNEQFF. In DNA form, the CDR3 reads TGTGCCAGCACCACGAACAGGGACAATGAGCAGTTCTTC.

This clonotype was detected only a few times. The chain combines TRBV7-2 with TRBJ2-3; D remains unclear. This CDR3 spans 16 amino acids. Per the germline V gene, CDR1 is SGHTA and CDR2 is FQGNSA. V gave up 2 bases and J gave up 2 bases, with 14 bases separating them. CDR3 nucleotide sequence: TGTGCCAGCAGCTTACCTCCGACGGAGATCACAGATACGCAGTATTTT. It encodes CASSLPPTEITDTQYF.

The chain is built from TRBV20-1 and TRBJ2-7; D is possibly TRBD2 (6 bases). Trimming cost V 4 bases and J 0 bases, with 13 bases left between them. The germline CDR1 and CDR2 sequences are DFQATT and SNEGSKA (reference sequence). The CDR3 is 14 amino acids. The CDR3 sequence: CSATRDLTSYEQYF. The CDR3 DNA reads TGCAGTGCTACCCGGGACTTGACCTCCTACGAGCAGTACTTC.

The genes are TRBV27 and TRBJ2-1; 7 bases are shared with TRBD2. The germline V gene encodes CDR1 MNHEY and CDR2 SMNVEV (reference sequence). The CDR3 length is 13 residues. Germline trimming cut 2 bases from V and 9 bases from J; bases unmatched to any gene: 4. CDR3 residues: CASSLGREFEQFF. CDR3 nucleotide sequence: TGTGCCAGCAGTTTAGGGCGGGAGTTTGAGCAGTTCTTC.

The chain combines TRBV5-1 with TRBJ2-7, with 7 nucleotides matching TRBD2. TRBJ2-5 explains the end of the DNA better; the J call may be wrong. Germline assignment: CDR1 SGHRS and CDR2 YFSETQ. The CDR3 extends over 16 amino acids. The CDR3 DNA follows: TGCGCCAGCAGCTCGACTAGCTCTGGGTTCGAAAAGACCCAGTACTTC. Translation gives CASSSTSSGFEKTQYF.

Details on this clonotype: The germline gene is not matched at one end of the junction; a read error may be the cause. This chain links TRBV4-1 with TRBJ2-3, with TRBD2 matching 12 bases. The CDR3 loop spans 16 amino acids. Germline V CDR1 and CDR2: MGHRA, YSYEKL. In DNA, the CDR3 is TGCGCCAGCAGCCAACCGACTAGCGGGAGCACAGATACTCAGTATTTT. Its protein is CASSQPTSGSTDTQYF.

This clonotype was recorded a few times. The chain recombines TRBV18 with TRBJ1-5, with 9 bases lining up with TRBD1. The V and J ends lost 3 bases and 2 bases, in that order; junction bases with no gene match: 2. Germline loops: CDR1 KGHSH, CDR2 LQKENI. This CDR3 has 15 amino acids. The CDR3 loop reads CASSPRTGGNQPQHF. For the CDR3, the DNA is TGTGCCAGCTCACCCAGGACAGGGGGCAATCAGCCCCAGCATTTT.

The chain couples TRBV30 to TRBJ1-2; no reliable D call. Germline assignment: CDR1 GTSNPN and CDR2 SVGIG (reference sequence). V was pared by 1 base and J by 7 bases, with 16 bases between. The CDR3 spans 14 residues. Here the CDR3 DNA reads TGTGCCTGGAGTGCCCCGGAACTACCCCGTGGCTACACCTTC. This codes for CAWSAPELPRGYTF.

The V and J genes are TRBV19 and TRBJ2-5, with TRBD2 matching 8 bases. With V trimmed by 5 bases and J by 4 bases, 9 bases remained unmatched. Germline V CDR1 and CDR2: LNHDA, SQIVND (reference sequence). The CDR3 contains 15 residues. This chain's CDR3 is CASSASGRGGETQYF. The DNA of the CDR3 is TGTGCCAGTAGTGCGAGCGGGAGAGGAGGAGAGACCCAGTACTTC.

The chain is built from TRBV16 and TRBJ2-3; D is unclear. From germline, CDR1 is KGHSY and CDR2 FQNENV. There are 17 residues in the CDR3. The V gene lost 0 bases and the J gene lost 2 bases, with 15 bases spanning the gap. CDR3 sequence reads: CASSQSIENPHTDTQYF. For the CDR3, the DNA is TGTGCCAGCAGCCAATCCATCGAAAACCCCCACACAGATACGCAGTATTTT.

The gene calls are TRBV7-2 and TRBJ2-3; 10 bases are a match to TRBD1. CDR1 is SGHTA, CDR2 FQGNSA, per germline. After removal of 5 bases from V and 7 bases from J, the junction contained 12 bases not matched to a gene. CDR3 size: 16 residues. The CDR3 sequence is CASSPTGTGEMNTQYF. The CDR3 coding sequence is TGTGCCAGCAGCCCCACCGGGACAGGGGAAATGAATACGCAGTATTTT.

The J gene is TRBJ1-5, the V gene TRBV3-1; D uncertain. The CDR3 covers 15 residues. The germline V and J ends were trimmed by 1 base and 0 bases, with 7 bases remaining between them. Germline CDR1 and CDR2: LGHDT and YNNKEL (reference sequence). The CDR3: CASSQGGRSNQPQHF. CDR3 coding DNA: TGTGCCAGCAGCCAAGGTGGGCGTAGCAATCAGCCCCAGCATTTT.

The chain carries TRBV20-1 and TRBJ1-1; 10 nucleotides agree with TRBD1. The V segment lost 1 base and the J segment 6 bases; nucleotides outside the gene matches: 5. This CDR3 region has 14 residues. The germline CDR1 and CDR2 sequences are DFQATT and SNEGSKA (reference sequence). The CDR3 sequence: CSARGDRGLAEAFF. The DNA of the CDR3 is TGCAGTGCTAGAGGGGACAGGGGATTGGCTGAAGCTTTCTTT.

The V and J genes are TRBV27 and TRBJ1-2; perhaps TRBD1 as D (5 bases). This CDR3 has 13 amino acids. V gave up 4 bases and J gave up 4 bases, with 10 bases separating them. Germline loops: CDR1 MNHEY, CDR2 SMNVEV (reference sequence). CDR3 bases: TGTGCCAGCAGTTCGGGGGGTCCCTATGGCTACACCTTC. Translating gives CASSSGGPYGYTF.

The CDR3, as DNA: TGTGCCAGTAGTGTGGGCTTCATGGGAGAGACCCAGTACTTC. Its translation is CASSVGFMGETQYF. The rearrangement uses TRBV19 and TRBJ2-5; D gene ambiguous. With 5 bases removed from V and 4 bases from J, the gap between germline ends came to 14 bases. Germline assignment: CDR1 LNHDA and CDR2 SQIVND (reference sequence). The CDR3 totals 14 residues.

This chain joins TRBV20-1 and TRBJ2-3, with 9 bases aligning to TRBD2. V lost 1 base, J lost 0 bases, and 8 bases stayed unmatched. The CDR3 covers 17 residues. CDR1 and CDR2 (germline): DFQATT, SNEGSKA (reference sequence). CDR3 region: CSARGRATSGSTDTQYF. CDR3 nucleotides: TGCAGTGCTAGAGGCAGGGCAACTAGCGGGAGCACAGATACGCAGTATTTT.

This chain joins TRBV6-1 and TRBJ1-1; tentative D call: TRBD1 (6 bases). CDR1 and CDR2 (germline): MNHNS, SASEGT. The CDR3 is 13 amino acids. Trimming shortened V by 4 bases and J by 5 bases, and 11 bases separated the two germline ends. In DNA form, the CDR3 reads TGTGCCAGCAGTGTGGGCAGGGGAACTGAAGCTTTCTTT. It yields the protein CASSVGRGTEAFF.

The chain is built from TRBV2 and TRBJ2-1; the D is unclear. V lost 3 bases and J lost 10, with 7 bases in between. Germline CDR1 is SNHLY and CDR2 is FYNNEI. This CDR3 has 11 amino acids. The CDR3 nucleotides read TGTGCCAGCAGTGATTCAGACGAGCAGTTCTTC. It is translated as CASSDSDEQFF.

This chain links TRBV7-2 with TRBJ2-5; 8 nucleotides agree with TRBD1. This CDR3 has 13 amino acids. Per germline, CDR1 SGHTA and CDR2 FQGNSA. Germline trimming cut 3 bases from V and 9 bases from J; bases unmatched to any gene: 6. DNA of the CDR3: TGTGCCAGCAGCTTGCGGACAGGGAGGTCCCAGTACTTC. Translated: CASSLRTGRSQYF.

The gene calls are TRBV9 and TRBJ2-5; 7 bases line up with TRBD2. V was pared by 3 bases and J by 4 bases, with 9 bases of the junction left unmatched. CDR3 size: 15 residues. The germline V gene encodes CDR1 SGDLS and CDR2 YYNGEE. CDR3 bases: TGTGCCAGCAGCGGCCTTGGGGGGGTCGGAGAGACCCAGTACTTC. It specifies CASSGLGGVGETQYF.

This chain joins TRBV5-5 and TRBJ1-1; the D is unclear. The germline CDR1 and CDR2 sequences are SGHKS and YYEKEE (reference sequence). The CDR3 length is 16 residues. The ends were cut back, 1 base at V and 1 base at J, with 14 bases in the middle. DNA of the CDR3: TGTGCCAGCAGCTTGCTCGAGACTTTCCAGAACACTGAAGCTTTCTTT. It is translated as CASSLLETFQNTEAFF.

V gene TRBV5-1 combines with J gene TRBJ2-1; 11 positions agree with TRBD2. The CDR3 length is 17 residues. Germline V lookup: CDR1 SGHRS, CDR2 YFSETQ. V shed 0 bases and J 0 bases; nucleotides not matched to a gene: 2. The CDR3 nucleotides read TGCGCCAGCAGCTTGGAGGGACTAGCGGTCTCCTACAATGAGCAGTTCTTC. It yields the protein CASSLEGLAVSYNEQFF.

V and J are TRBV20-1 and TRBJ2-1, with unresolved D. CDR1 is DFQATT, CDR2 SNEGSKA, per germline (reference sequence). V was trimmed by 6 bases and J by 1 base, leaving 7 bases between them. CDR3 length: 12 residues. Here the CDR3 reads CSAERSYNEQFF. Here the CDR3 DNA reads TGCAGTGCGGAGCGATCCTACAATGAGCAGTTCTTC.